The rows below give T cell receptor beta chains drawn from one sample of a study of T cell clonotyping in hematopoietic cell transplantation. The protocol was immunoSEQ multiplex PCR, while the TCRdb copy is restricted to in-frame clones and leaves out a portion. In the table there are some 30,000 clones, almost 96% of which are singletons. The sample comprised peripheral blood mononuclear cells. The receptors were sampled from a middle-aged man in good health. Some clones in this sample may be carry-over from other donors' samples. Both conserved end residues are part of each CDR3. The D gene is left open where the match is weak. Clone size appears in some rows only: once, few, many, or a class for an expanded clone.

V gene	D gene	J gene	clone size	CDR3 protein	CDR3 DNA
TRBV5-8	.	TRBJ2-5	.	CASTKQETQYF	TGTGCCAGCACGAAGCAAGAGACCCAGTACTTC
TRBV10-2	TRBD1	TRBJ1-2	.	CASSDGQGTVLCYTF	TGCGCCAGCAGTGATGGGCAGGGGACAGTTTTATGCTACACCTTC
TRBV28	TRBD1	TRBJ1-5	.	CASSLPTGGSNQPQHF	TGTGCCAGCAGTTTACCCACAGGGGGGTCCAATCAGCCCCAGCATTTT
TRBV2	TRBD1	TRBJ1-5	.	CASSDSRQGARSNQPQHF	TGTGCCAGCAGTGATTCCCGACAGGGGGCGCGAAGCAATCAGCCCCAGCATTTT
TRBV11-3	.	TRBJ1-1	once	CASSPTVDTEAFF	TGTGCCAGCAGCCCAACGGTGGACACTGAAGCTTTCTTT
TRBV30	.	TRBJ1-1	.	CALDGGMEAFF	TGTGCCCTGGACGGGGGGATGGAAGCTTTCTTT
TRBV27	.	TRBJ2-7	once	CASSYTGGFTYEQYF	TGTGCCAGCAGTTATACGGGGGGCTTTACCTACGAGCAGTACTTC
TRBV7-2	.	TRBJ1-4	.	CASSLFIRSLEDEKLFF	TGTGCCAGCAGCTTATTCATCCGGAGCCTGGAGGATGAAAAACTGTTTTTT
TRBV29-1	.	TRBJ1-1	.	CSVAQGWNTEAFF	TGCAGCGTCGCTCAGGGATGGAACACTGAAGCTTTCTTT
TRBV4-1	.	TRBJ1-5	few	CASSRPDSNQPQHF	TGCGCCAGCAGCAGGCCAGATAGCAATCAGCCCCAGCATTTT
TRBV5-1	.	TRBJ2-2	.	CASSRLGVGQSNTGELFF	TGCGCCAGCAGCCGCCTCGGTGTGGGCCAATCGAACACCGGGGAGCTGTTTTTT